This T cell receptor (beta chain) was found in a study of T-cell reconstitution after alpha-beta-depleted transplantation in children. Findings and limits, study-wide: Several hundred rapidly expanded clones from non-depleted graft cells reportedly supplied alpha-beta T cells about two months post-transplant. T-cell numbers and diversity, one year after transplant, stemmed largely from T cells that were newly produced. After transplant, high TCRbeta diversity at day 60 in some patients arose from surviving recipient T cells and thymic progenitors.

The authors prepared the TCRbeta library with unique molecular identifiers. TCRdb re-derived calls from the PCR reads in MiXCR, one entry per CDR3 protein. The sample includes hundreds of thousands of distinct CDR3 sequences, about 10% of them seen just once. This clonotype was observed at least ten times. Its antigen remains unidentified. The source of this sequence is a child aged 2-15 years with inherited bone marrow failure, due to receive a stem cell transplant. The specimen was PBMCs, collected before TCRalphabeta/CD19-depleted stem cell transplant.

In nucleotides, the CDR3 is TGCGCCAGCAGCTTTCTGCCGGAGGAGACCCAGTACTTC. Its translation: CASSFLPEETQYF. J is TRBJ2-5 and V is TRBV5-1, with D unresolved. CDR3 length equals 13 residues. Deletions cut 2 bases from V and 5 bases from J, with 10 bases between. Germline-derived CDR1 and CDR2 are SGHRS and YFSETQ.